This paragraph covers one TCR beta chain sequence. The specificity of this receptor is unknown. From each donor, a roughly 2.6 ml peripheral blood sample was collected into PAXgene tubes and stored at -80 degrees C. Without any T cell sorting, total RNA was extracted from whole blood using the PAXgene blood miRNA kit on an automated QIAcube. Peripheral blood from monozygotic twin pairs who were concordant or discordant for inflammatory bowel disease underwent deep TCRalpha and TCRbeta repertoire profiling using unique molecular barcoding. Smoking habits were recorded for all twin pairs, with individuals classified as current, former or never smokers. From cysteine to phenylalanine, the CDR3 is 14 amino acids long. No DNA appears here. The germline V gene (reference sequence) sets CDR1 to SSHAT and CDR2 to FNYEAQ. This sample is part of a study of monozygotic twins with inflammatory bowel disease (dated by TCRdb to between 2019 and 2020). A note on the overall study: A total of around 30 monozygotic twin pairs were included in the full study, comprising nine German pairs (four IBD-concordant, five IBD-discordant) and 19 IBD-discordant Danish pairs. Each individual had, on average, about 151 000 unique TCRalpha sequences and 181 000 unique TCRbeta sequences available for analysis. Disease-associated traits were sought mainly through comparisons between IBD patients and their genetically identical healthy co-twins within discordant pairs.

General findings and caveats noted by the study authors: The analysis was unable to tell different T cell subtypes apart. The results gave no support for a single strong signal or clonotype linked to IBD. Compared with healthy twins, IBD patients had fewer clonotypes in common with other individuals, a difference most pronounced in patients showing signs of disease activity. Repertoire similarity did not differ between concordant and discordant twins, possibly due to limited statistical power. Measured by the inverse Simpson index, TCRbeta repertoire diversity was lower in IBD patients than in their healthy co-twins. Because patients were on differing immunosuppressive treatments, the repertoires may have picked up extra background noise and inter-individual variability.

The library was made by 5' RACE. For each TCR library, approximately 3.5 ug of total RNA was used. For each sample, cDNA synthesis with SMARTScribe reverse transcriptase was split into eight separate reactions. During cDNA synthesis, template switching introduced unique molecular identifiers that contained a 6-nucleotide sample barcode. Amplification of TCRalpha and TCRbeta cDNA involved two nested PCRs of approximately 17 and 9 cycles, and each PCR was followed by bead purification. Before amplification, the cDNA was treated with uracil DNA-glycosylase and purified using the QIAquick PCR purification kit. The second PCR added Illumina TruSeq-compatible adapters along with sample-specific barcodes. TapeStation and Qubit were used to check library quality and concentration, and 4 to 6 ng of each library went into the pool. Sequencing of the pooled libraries was done on an Illumina HiSeq2500 single-index Rapid Run using custom sequencing primers and 2 x 100 bp reads. The paper's processing steps were these. MiGEC version 1.2.6 was used for UMI-based consensus assembly, which corrected PCR and sequencing errors. MiXCR version 2.1.1 was used to carry out V(D)J alignment, clonotype assembly and CDR3 extraction. Normalisation of gene usage, clonotype sharing and MAIT/NKT TCR abundance was achieved by analysing the top 1000, 10 000 and 20 000 clonotypes per sample. After downsampling to 27 000 UMIs, diversity was calculated as the inverse Simpson index using the vegan R package. Paired Mann-Whitney U tests on discordant twin pairs were used, with Benjamini-Hochberg multiple-testing correction. TCRdb reprocessed the sequencing reads and holds a single record per CDR3 protein sequence, with no DNA. The V and J calls were determined by TCRdb, not by the authors. The table for this sample lists 300,000 to 400,000 distinct CDR3 sequences. 2% to 2.5% of the sample comes from the top ten.

The TCR was taken from a human donor with ulcerative colitis or Crohn's disease, or a healthy co-twin of an affected twin (not recorded which). The receptor chain draws on TRBV7-7 and TRBJ2-7; no DNA is available, so the TRBD1 call from TCRdb remains unchecked. Sequencing was performed on blood. The CDR3 corresponds to CASSLGGASYEQYF. Where the CDR3 stops, the reference TRBV7-7 and TRBJ2-7 genes take over; the full variable domain is GAGVSQSPRYKVTKRGQDVTLRCDPISSHATLYWYQQALGQGPEFLTYFNYEAQPDKSGLPSDRFSAERPEGSISTLTIQRTEQRDSAMYRCASSLGGASYEQYFGPGTRLTVT.